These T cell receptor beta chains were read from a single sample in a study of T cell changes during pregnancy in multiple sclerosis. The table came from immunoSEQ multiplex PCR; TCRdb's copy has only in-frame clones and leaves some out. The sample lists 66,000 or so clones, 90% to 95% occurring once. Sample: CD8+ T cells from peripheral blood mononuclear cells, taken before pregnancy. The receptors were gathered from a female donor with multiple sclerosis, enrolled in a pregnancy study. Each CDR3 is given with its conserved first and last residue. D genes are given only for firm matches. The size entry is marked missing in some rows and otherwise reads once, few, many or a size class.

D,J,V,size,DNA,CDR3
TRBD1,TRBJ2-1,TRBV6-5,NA,TGTGCCAGCAGTTACGGGCGAGGGGGCTTCTATGAGCAGTTCTTC,CASSYGRGGFYEQFF
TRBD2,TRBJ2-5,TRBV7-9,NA,TGTGCCAGCAGCGAGACGGACCCGGGGGGAACCCAGTACTTC,CASSETDPGGTQYF
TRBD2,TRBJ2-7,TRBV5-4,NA,TGTGCCAGCAGCTTGATCCCCGCGGGGGAGTCCTACGAGCAGTACTTC,CASSLIPAGESYEQYF
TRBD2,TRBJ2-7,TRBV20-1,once,TGCAGTGCTAAAGAGGGAGGGGAGCAGTACTTC,CSAKEGGEQYF
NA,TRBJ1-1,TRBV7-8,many,TGTGCCAGCAGCTTAGGGTTGTTCGGGGGGAACACTGAAGCTTTCTTT,CASSLGLFGGNTEAFF
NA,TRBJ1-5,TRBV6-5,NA,TGTGCCAGCTCCCGTACCGGGGGAGGGGGTCAGCCCCAGCATTTT,CASSRTGGGGQPQHF
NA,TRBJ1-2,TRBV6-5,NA,TGTGCCAGCAGTTACTGGGAGGGATTAGGGTATGGCTACACCTTC,CASSYWEGLGYGYTF
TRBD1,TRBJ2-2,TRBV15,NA,TGTGCCACCAGCAGAAGAACTACAGGGGATGCCGGGGAGCTGTTTTTT,CATSRRTTGDAGELFF
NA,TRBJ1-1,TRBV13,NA,TGTGCCAGCAGCTCCACTCTGAACACTGAAGCTTTCTTT,CASSSTLNTEAFF
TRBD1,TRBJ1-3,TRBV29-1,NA,TGCAGCGTTGCCGGGACAGGGGAAGAAAACACCATATATTTT,CSVAGTGEENTIYF
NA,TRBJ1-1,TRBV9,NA,TGTGCCAGCAGCGAGGGGGGGGGAAGAACTGAAGCTTTCTTT,CASSEGGGRTEAFF
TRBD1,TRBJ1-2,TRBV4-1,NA,TGCGCCAGCAGCCAAACCGGGACAGGGGGCGCAGGTAATGGCTACACCTTC,CASSQTGTGGAGNGYTF
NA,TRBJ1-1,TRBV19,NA,TGTGCCAGTAGTCGGCTGCCCGAGATCTCAGGGGAGAGGAACACTGAAGCTTTCTTT,CASSRLPEISGERNTEAFF
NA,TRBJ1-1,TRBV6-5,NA,TGTGCCAGCGGTCGGGGTTTGGCTGAAGCTTTCTTT,CASGRGLAEAFF
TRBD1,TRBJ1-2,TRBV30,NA,TGTGCCTGGAATCTACTACAGGGGTGGTATGGCTACACCTTC,CAWNLLQGWYGYTF
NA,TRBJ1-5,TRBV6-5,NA,TGTGCCAGCAGTTACTCGGGGCAGGGCCAGCCCCAGCATTTT,CASSYSGQGQPQHF
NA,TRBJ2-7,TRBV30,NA,TGTGCCTGGAGTTCTTCCAGGGGCTACACATCCTACGAGCAGTACTTC,CAWSSSRGYTSYEQYF
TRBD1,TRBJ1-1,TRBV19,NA,TGTGCCAGTAGTATAAGCTTTGACAGGGGAGGCACTGAAGCTTTCTTT,CASSISFDRGGTEAFF
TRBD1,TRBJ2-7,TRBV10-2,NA,TGCGCCAGCAGTGAGTCGATGGCGACAGGGGGCAGGTACGAGCAGTACTTC,CASSESMATGGRYEQYF
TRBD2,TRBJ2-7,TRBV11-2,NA,TGTGCCAGCAGCCTAGGACTAGCAGGGTACGAGCAGTACTTC,CASSLGLAGYEQYF
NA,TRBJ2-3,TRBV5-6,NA,TGTGCCAGCAGCCCGGGAGTGGGTTTAGATACGCAGTATTTT,CASSPGVGLDTQYF
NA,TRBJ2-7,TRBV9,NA,TGTGCCAGCAGCGAGACTAACTACGAGCAGTACTTC,CASSETNYEQYF